This T cell receptor (beta chain) came from a study of cytomegalovirus exposure and HLA in healthy donors (dated by TCRdb to the late 2010s). About the investigation overall: In an earlier analysis of several hundred of the donors, under 300 Gb of sequence data and 100 million or so unique TCR beta sequences from roughly 190 million T cells were reported. Roughly 300 gigabases of sequencing data and approximately 84 million unique TCR sequences were included in an early release covering about 600 HLA-typed donors. Of the approximately 370 genotyped donors, approximately 81% were placed in the genetic ancestry cluster associated with self-reported Caucasian donors. The study aimed to test whether signatures of past pathogen exposure could be identified by cataloging public T cell receptors. The study profiled the T cell repertoires of 550 to 700 subjects by immunosequencing and related them to cytomegalovirus serostatus. A separate validation cohort of some 130 different subjects was used in addition to the 666-subject first cohort. To predict cytomegalovirus infection status, the study brought together high-throughput TCR immunosequencing, statistical association of individual TCRs with disease status, and machine learning. A later analysis re-analyzed previously published TCR beta repertoires from several hundred donors and added high-resolution HLA genotyping to study TCR occurrence patterns. In the later analysis, no new phenotypic data were used to find candidate immune exposures; instead, reliance was placed on TCR beta sequences and their occurrence across donors. In an earlier analysis of more than 550 of the donors, high-throughput TCR beta sequencing was used to judge whether each TCR beta V gene segment behaved as functional or pseudogenic. Alongside the repertoire data, information on donor age, sex, ethnicity and CMV serostatus was compiled. In a later genetic analysis, genome-wide SNP genotypes for about 55% of the roughly 670 donors were used, and that subset was treated as a discovery cohort. All discovery cohort repertoires had been generated on a single sequencing platform. HLA typing included class I and class II loci at four-digit resolution. Typing coverage varied by locus: roughly 620-640 donors for A, B, C, DRB1 and DQB1; roughly 500 for DQA1; over 600 for DPA1; about 450 for DPB1. A handful of DR-DQ haplotypes were treated as single units for association and clustering because of strong linkage in the cohort. On average, over 200,000 unique TCR beta nucleotide sequences were sequenced per donor among about 400 genotyped donors of the cohort, with around 19% of those sequences being non-productive.

Turning to this clone: Which antigen it targets is not known. One base away there is no much larger clone; base qualities are not given.

Receptor amplification or capture employed the immunoSEQ multiplex PCR assay. A mixture of 60 forward primers for TCR Vbeta segments and 13 reverse primers for TCR Jbeta segments was used in the multiplex PCR. Amplification of the CDR3 region of rearranged TCR beta genes was performed with a multiplex PCR assay on genomic DNA. Amplified TCR beta libraries were sequenced as 87-base-pair reads on the Illumina HiSeq System. The original methods were these. Across the 670 or so repertoires, a later analysis counted tens of millions of unique TCR beta chains, 9.5 million to 12 million of which were shared by at least two donors. To remove PCR and sequencing errors, raw reads were error-corrected and collapsed into unique sequences using a nearest-neighbor algorithm that merged closely related sequences. V, D and J gene segments were assigned by aligning CDR3 sequences to IMGT reference sequences. For a sequence to be retained, at least a six-nucleotide match to both a V gene segment and a J gene segment was required. A rearrangement counted as productive if the CDR3 had no stop codons and remained in frame with V and J, and every other rearrangement counted as non-productive. CDR3 was defined by IMGT convention, running from the second conserved V-encoded cysteine to the conserved J-encoded phenylalanine. The earlier analysis of about 560 of the donors excluded any sequence lacking an unambiguous match to a single V gene segment. An earlier analysis of approximately 590 of the donors called V segments functional above 56.7% productive rearrangements and segregating when the between-donor standard deviation exceeded 5%. A statistical classification framework was built for diagnosing cytomegalovirus status from the catalog of TCR beta chain sequences. In a later analysis, V and J genes were assigned by comparing TCR nucleotide sequences against IMGT/GENE-DB human TR gene sequences. Using the TCRdist pipeline, a later analysis assigned CDR3 sequences along with most-parsimonious VDJ recombination scenarios. A later analysis defined each TCR beta chain by its CDR3 amino acid sequence plus V-gene family, and excluded reads lacking a unique V-gene family. As a way to deal with suspected cross-contamination and a sequencing artifact, a later analysis dropped 592 nucleotide sequences that were highly shared and had low generation probability. For each public chain, a later analysis derived a clonal expansion index from normalized ranks of inferred template counts within each repertoire. In a later analysis, generation probabilities were computed using a VDJ recombination model fitted to out-of-frame rearrangements, and the results were checked against IGoR. A later analysis scored TCR-TCR, TCR-HLA and TCR-CMV co-occurrence with hypergeometric tests, applying a repertoire-size bias correction to TCR pairs. A later analysis estimated false discovery rates by permuting HLA or CMV assignments 20 times. A later analysis grouped co-occurring TCRs with DBSCAN, adding TCRdist sequence similarity when clustering within HLA-allele-positive subsets. Repertoires with fewer than 30,000 or more than 120,000 public chains, plus five repertoires with anomalous nucleotide sharing, were excluded from co-occurrence clustering. The source is immuneACCESS, and TCRdb retained only in-frame sequences with V and J called. Part of the clones is not carried over; for the studies checked, unresolved V genes explain less than half of this, and the remainder is unexplained. The V and J calls and clone size were taken over from that table, and D and trimming were inferred from the DNA. This sample holds around 200,000 clones; under 85% were observed only once. Approximately 10% of the sample goes to the ten largest clones.

The germline V gene (reference sequence) specifies SEHNR as CDR1 and FQNEAQ as CDR2. V and J lose 8 bases and 0 bases, and a span of 11 bases separates them. Spanning cysteine to phenylalanine, the CDR3 consists of 14 amino acids. The read is trimmed to its CDR3 DNA, 42 bases read in frame from base 1. The study at large found these results: Most CMV-associated TCR beta chains appeared to be HLA-restricted in a later analysis, and the HLA associations seemed to be driven largely by CMV exposure. In a later analysis, several top co-occurrence clusters were reported to appear linked to parvovirus B19, influenza, CMV and Epstein-Barr virus. Because the 87-base-pair reads could not distinguish some IMGT-functional V segments, including TRBV6-2 and TRBV6-3, those segments were excluded. Linkage disequilibrium might explain the correlated functional status among segregating V segments, but an unknown experimental factor could not be excluded. A few of the identified cytomegalovirus-associated TCR beta chains were confirmed in vitro to be specific for cytomegalovirus antigens. Presence/absence analyses assumed roughly uniform sequencing depth across donors, an assumption that may not hold. V-gene and J-gene trimming of TCR beta chains was associated with a missense DCLRE1C variant in a later genetic analysis, and the association was replicated in an independent cohort. In a later analysis, the rate of TCR association differed among HLA loci, with DRB1 alleles having the most associated TCRs and HLA-C alleles having the fewest. In both the original and validation cohorts, the classifier was reported to diagnose cytomegalovirus status with high specificity and sensitivity. Across donors, most TCR sequences were observed very rarely, whereas some public TCRs were present in many individuals. The earlier analysis of some 540 of the donors excluded fewer than 20 rarely observed V segments, including chromosome 9 orphons, because counts were too low. According to the authors, the approach could potentially be generalized to other disease states and immunological phenotypes. When HLA alleles, especially DR and DQ, strongly co-occurred, attributing TCR associations to individual alleles was difficult. Broadly in line with IMGT annotations, most TCR beta V segments showed up in productive rearrangements about 87% or about 30% of the time in an earlier analysis of approximately 600 of the donors. In a later analysis, HLA-associated TCR beta chains showed more clonal expansion and lower generation probabilities than non-associated chains that were equally common. A further reported finding was that TCR beta sequences accurately predicted the HLA-A and HLA-B alleles for most subjects in the first cohort. The cohort was sequenced for TCR beta chains only, and without alpha or paired-chain data the features that could be detected were limited. Because HLA typing was unavailable for some donors at each locus, only the typed subset was used in association tests. For the cohort, immune exposure information was limited to CMV serostatus. Specific HLA alleles were associated with over 15,000 TCR beta sequences at a false discovery rate of 0.05 in a later analysis. A cluster of highly shared sequence variants was judged likely to represent a technical artifact of the sequencing pipeline. Compared with the 666-donor mean, donors in an Asian-associated ancestry cluster had fewer N-insertions in productive TCRs, according to a later genetic analysis. The study listed 150 to 200 TCR beta chains as associated with cytomegalovirus.

The cohort consisted of 650 to 850 healthy bone marrow donors. All cohort members were sampled while nominally healthy, although unrecorded immune exposures were likely present. The donor was CMV seropositive and was included in the group of 250 to 300 seropositive cohort members. A peripheral blood sample was provided by each donor, and peripheral blood mononuclear cells were used for TCR beta sequencing. Genomic DNA extraction from the blood cell samples was performed with the Qiagen DNeasy Blood Extraction Kit. Recombination connected TRBV7-9 to TRBJ1-3; the D gene cannot be named for sure. The sample was PBMCs. This TCR came from a woman between 45 and 65 years old in good health and CMV-seropositive. The CDR3 protein sequence reads: CASREAASGNTIYF. The sequenced DNA: TGTGCCAGCCGAGAGGCTGCCTCTGGAAACACCATATATTTT.